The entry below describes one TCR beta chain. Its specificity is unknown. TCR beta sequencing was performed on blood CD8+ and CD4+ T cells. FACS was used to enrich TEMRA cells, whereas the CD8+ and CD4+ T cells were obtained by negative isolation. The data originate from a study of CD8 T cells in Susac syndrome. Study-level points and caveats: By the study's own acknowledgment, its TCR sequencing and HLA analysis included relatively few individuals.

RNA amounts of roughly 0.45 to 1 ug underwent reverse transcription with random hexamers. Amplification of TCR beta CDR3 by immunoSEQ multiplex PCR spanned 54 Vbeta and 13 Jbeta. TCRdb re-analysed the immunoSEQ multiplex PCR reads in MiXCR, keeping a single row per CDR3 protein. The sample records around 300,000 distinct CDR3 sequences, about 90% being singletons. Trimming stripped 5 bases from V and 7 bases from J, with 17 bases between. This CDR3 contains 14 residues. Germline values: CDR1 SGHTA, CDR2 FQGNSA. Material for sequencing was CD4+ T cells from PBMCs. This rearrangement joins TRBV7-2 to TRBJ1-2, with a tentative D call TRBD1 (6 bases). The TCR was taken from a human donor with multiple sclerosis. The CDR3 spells CASSPEGGLGGYTF. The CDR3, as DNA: TGTGCCAGCAGCCCCGAAGGGGGGCTTGGTGGCTACACCTTC.